These 26 T cell receptor beta chains were all obtained from the same sample, sequenced in a study of T cell repertoires and Cas9 in healthy adults (dated by TCRdb to the late 2010s). The library was made by the immunoSEQ multiplex PCR assay. TCRdb mirrors the immuneACCESS table, restricted to in-frame sequences. Some clones are absent from its copies; in checked studies, under half trace to an unresolved V gene, and the reason for the others is unknown. This sample has fewer than 25,000 clones in its table, and roughly 89% of those were observed once. The leading ten clones occupy around 1.5% of the sample. The sample comprised CD4+ effector T cells (CD127+, CD25-, CD137-, CD154-) from PBMCs; culture status not recorded. These receptors were obtained from a human donor in good health.

The V call is TRBV28, the J call TRBJ2-2; D is perhaps TRBD2 (5 bases). This CDR3 comprises 15 residues. Looked up from germline, CDR1 is MDHEN and CDR2 is SYDVKM. Between the trimmed V and J ends, which lost 7 bases and 0 bases, there was a span of 12 bases. The CDR3 sequence: CASNGGGSNTGELFF. CDR3 sequence (DNA): TGTGCCAGCAACGGCGGCGGGTCGAACACCGGGGAGCTGTTTTTT.

The chain couples TRBV15 to TRBJ1-1, with D possibly TRBD1 on 6 matching bases. The length of the CDR3 is 13 residues. Trimming pared 3 bases from V and 4 bases from J, leaving 9 bases between. CDR1 is LNHNV, CDR2 YYDKDF, per germline (reference sequence). The CDR3 DNA sequence: TGTGCCACCAGCAGGCCGGGGGCCACTGAAGCTTTCTTT. Its translation: CATSRPGATEAFF.

The count of this clone is one. The chain uses TRBV28 and TRBJ1-5, with 7 bases that match TRBD1. The germline gives CDR1 MDHEN, CDR2 SYDVKM. This CDR3 has 12 residues. J was trimmed by 6 bases and V by 10 bases; bases with no gene match: 6. Here the CDR3 reads CATSTGFQPQHF. CDR3 in DNA: TGTGCCACCTCGACAGGGTTTCAGCCCCAGCATTTT. Variable domain in full (rest from reference TRBV28 and TRBJ1-5): DVKVTQSSRYLVKRTGEKVFLECVQDMDHENMFWYRQDPGLGLRLIYFSYDVKMKEKGDIPEGYSVSREKKERFSLILESASTNQTSMYLCATSTGFQPQHFGDGTRLSIL.

The CDR3 coding sequence is TGTGCCAGCAGTTACACAGGGGTTGGAAACACCATATATTTT. Residues: CASSYTGVGNTIYF. This chain uses TRBV6-5 with TRBJ1-3, with 7 bases matching TRBD1. From germline, CDR1 is MNHEY and CDR2 SVGAGI. The CDR3 is 14 amino acids. The J segment lost 3 bases and the V segment lost 2 bases, leaving 1 base of the junction unmatched.

The chain uses TRBV28 and TRBJ1-2; D unresolved. The CDR3 runs 11 residues. V was shortened by 5 bases and J by 6 bases, with 7 bases between the two germline ends. Germline CDR1 and CDR2: MDHEN and SYDVKM. The CDR3 reads CASSLPDGYTF. As DNA, the CDR3 is TGTGCCAGCAGTCTGCCCGATGGCTACACCTTC.

CDR3 protein: CASSGGSSPNYGYTF. The CDR3, as DNA: TGTGCCAGCAGTGGAGGGTCCTCCCCTAACTATGGCTACACCTTC. The chain links TRBV6-1 to TRBJ1-2; D is ambiguous. Germline V gene lookup returns CDR1 MNHNS and CDR2 SASEGT. Deletions cut 4 bases from V and 0 bases from J, with 12 bases between. The CDR3 consists of 15 residues.

The CDR3 DNA reads as TGTGCCAGCAGCCCCGAACAGGGGCCCTACAATGAGCAGTTCTTC. Amino acids: CASSPEQGPYNEQFF. This chain connects TRBV6-5 to TRBJ2-1; 7 positions agree with TRBD1. V dropped 6 bases and J dropped 2; count of bases not matched to a gene: 7. Germline lookup yields CDR1 MNHEY and CDR2 SVGAGI. The CDR3 covers 15 residues.

The CDR3 DNA follows: TGTGCCAGCAGCGCCCCACAGGAGTATGGCTACACCTTC. Translating gives CASSAPQEYGYTF. The rearrangement joins TRBV7-2 to TRBJ1-2; a possible D gene is TRBD1 (5 bases). The CDR3 runs 13 residues. V lost 5 bases and J lost 5, with 12 bases in between. CDR1 SGHTA and CDR2 FQGNSA come from the germline V gene.

V usage is TRBV5-6 and J usage is TRBJ1-2; D is perhaps TRBD1 (5 bases). Germline loops: CDR1 SGHDT, CDR2 YYEEEE. The CDR3 runs 13 residues. The V and J ends lost 4 bases and 3 bases respectively, with 10 bases between them. CDR3 residues: CASSLPRDYGYTF. The CDR3 DNA is TGTGCCAGCAGCCTGCCCAGGGACTATGGCTACACCTTC.

The CDR3: CATVTSGSPKQYF. The CDR3 DNA is TGTGCCACCGTGACTAGCGGGAGCCCGAAGCAGTACTTC. The rearrangement joins TRBV28 to TRBJ2-7, with 12 bases matching TRBD2. CDR3 length: 13 amino acids. The germline V gene encodes CDR1 MDHEN and CDR2 SYDVKM. The junction had 9 bases not matched to a gene; V was cut back by 10 bases and J by 8 bases.

The chain uses TRBV5-6 and TRBJ1-6, with a weak D call TRBD1 (6 bases). The CDR3 has 14 residues. Trimming removed 2 bases at V and 6 bases at J, with 9 bases between. Germline V gives CDR1 SGHDT, CDR2 YYEEEE. As DNA, the CDR3 is TGTGCCAGCAGCTTCCGGACAGCTAATTCACCCCTCCACTTT. Translated: CASSFRTANSPLHF.

This chain links TRBV11-1 with TRBJ1-2; tentative D call: TRBD1 (5 bases). This CDR3 is built from 14 residues. V was pared by 2 bases and J by 4 bases, with 11 bases between. Per the germline V gene, CDR1 is SGHAT and CDR2 is FQDESV (reference sequence). The CDR3 loop is CASSLSQGSYGYTF. The CDR3 nucleotides read TGTGCCAGCAGCTTAAGTCAGGGTTCCTATGGCTACACCTTC.

J is TRBJ2-5 and V is TRBV5-1; tentatively, D is TRBD1 (7 bases). Germline V gene lookup returns CDR1 SGHRS and CDR2 YFSETQ. Between the trimmed V and J ends, which lost 3 bases and 5 bases, there was a span of 11 bases. The CDR3 length is 13 residues. The CDR3 DNA sequence: TGCGCCAGCAGCTGGGACAGCGGGGAGACCCAGTACTTC. This translates into CASSWDSGETQYF.

The chain is built from TRBV4-1 and TRBJ2-3; possible D gene TRBD2, 6 bases. CDR3 length: 17 residues. Trimming left V 0 bases short and J 1 base short, with 14 bases between. Germline-derived CDR1 and CDR2 are MGHRA and YSYEKL. CDR3 nucleotide sequence: TGCGCCAGCAGCCAAGAGTCGAGCGGCGGGGGCACAGATACGCAGTATTTT. Its protein is CASSQESSGGGTDTQYF.

This clone was detected only once. This chain uses TRBV5-1 with TRBJ2-3, with D perhaps TRBD2 (8 bases). V dropped 4 bases and J dropped 14 bases, with 35 bases sitting between them. The germline gives CDR1 SGHRS, CDR2 YFSETQ. This CDR3 region has 18 residues. The CDR3 nucleotides read TGCGCCAGCAGCCTACAACCCCTAACAGGGGCGGGAGGTGTCTGGTCGTATTTT. This translates into CASSLQPLTGAGGVWSYF.

This clone was found once. The V gene is TRBV9, the J gene TRBJ2-1; 10 bases align to TRBD2. Trimming cost V 3 bases and J 6 bases; bases outside gene matches: 21. Looked up from germline, CDR1 is SGDLS and CDR2 is YYNGEE. The CDR3 has 20 amino acids. The CDR3 sequence is CASSAEGGRRGLARGNEQFF. In nucleotides, the CDR3 is TGTGCCAGCAGCGCCGAAGGAGGAAGGCGGGGACTAGCGAGGGGCAATGAGCAGTTCTTC.

This clone has a single count. The rearrangement links TRBV2 to TRBJ1-1; 7 bases map to TRBD1. Germline CDR1 and CDR2: SNHLY and FYNNEI. The CDR3 is made up of 15 amino acids. V lost 5 bases to trimming and J lost 1 base; unmatched junction nucleotides: 7. CDR3 DNA sequence: TGTGCCAGCAGTCAACCGACAGGGAGGAACACTGAAGCTTTCTTT. This gives the protein CASSQPTGRNTEAFF. The whole variable domain, filled in from reference TRBV2 and TRBJ1-1, reads EPEVTQTPSHQVTQMGQEVILRCVPISNHLYFYWYRQILGQKVEFLVSFYNNEISEKSEIFDDQFSVERPDGSNFTLKIRSTKLEDSAMYFCASSQPTGRNTEAFFGQGTRLTVV.

V usage is TRBV5-4 and J usage is TRBJ2-2; 9 bases match TRBD2. The CDR3 extends over 17 amino acids. Germline trimming cut 3 bases from V and 6 bases from J; bases unmatched to any gene: 12. The germline CDR1 and CDR2 sequences are SGHNT and YYREEE (reference sequence). The CDR3 region is CASSSGLAGVVAGELFF. The CDR3 DNA is TGTGCCAGCAGCTCGGGGTTAGCGGGAGTCGTCGCCGGGGAGCTGTTTTTT.

This chain uses TRBV19 with TRBJ2-2, with TRBD1 matching over 9 bases. The V gene's germline CDR1 is LNHDA and CDR2 SQIVND (reference sequence). J was trimmed by 0 bases and V by 6 bases; bases with no gene match: 5. The CDR3 runs 16 residues. CDR3 protein: CASSETGGTNTGELFF. The CDR3 DNA sequence: TGTGCCAGTAGCGAGACAGGGGGAACGAACACCGGGGAGCTGTTTTTT.

This clone was seen a single time. This chain links TRBV5-1 with TRBJ1-2; a weak D match, TRBD1 (5 bases). Trimming cost V 2 bases and J 2 bases, with 10 bases left between them. Germline CDR1 and CDR2: SGHRS and YFSETQ. There are 14 residues in the CDR3. The CDR3 DNA is TGCGCCAGCAGCTTCGACAGTGAGAACTATGGCTACACCTTC. Its protein product is CASSFDSENYGYTF.

The rearrangement uses TRBV10-3 and TRBJ1-2, with 7 bases lining up with TRBD1. This CDR3 spans 14 amino acids. Germline V CDR1 and CDR2: ENHRY, SYGVKD. J gave up 4 bases and V 2 bases, and 4 bases lay outside the gene matches. The chain's CDR3 is CAISEMRDSYGYTF. The CDR3 bases are TGTGCCATCAGTGAGATGAGGGACAGCTATGGCTACACCTTC.

This clone was seen just once. The V gene is TRBV28, the J gene TRBJ1-4; D gene ambiguous. The CDR3 is 14 residues long. From germline, CDR1 is MDHEN and CDR2 SYDVKM. The V end lost 5 bases, the J end lost 3 bases, and 10 bases lay between the germline ends. The CDR3 DNA reads as TGTGCCAGCAGTCTCCGGAAGTCTAATGAAAAACTGTTTTTT. It specifies CASSLRKSNEKLFF.

The J gene is TRBJ2-2, the V gene TRBV13; perhaps D is TRBD1 or TRBD2 (6 bases each). V lost 3 bases and J lost 1, with 9 bases in between. The CDR3 has 15 residues. Germline V gene data show CDR1 as PRHDT and CDR2 as FYEKMQ (reference sequence). The CDR3, as DNA: TGTGCCAGCAGCTTTAGGGGGGTGAACACCGGGGAGCTGTTTTTT. Translating it yields CASSFRGVNTGELFF.

This clone was picked up a small number of times. The chain combines TRBV11-2 with TRBJ2-7; no firm D call. Germline V gene data show CDR1 as SGHAT and CDR2 as FQNNGV. Trimming removed 2 bases from V and 0 bases from J, with 11 bases in between. The CDR3 contains 15 residues. The DNA of the CDR3 is TGTGCCAGCAGCTTAATTGGCGGACCCTCCTACGAGCAGTACTTC. Protein sequence: CASSLIGGPSYEQYF.

The V and J genes are TRBV6-5 and TRBJ2-2; a weak D match, TRBD2 (5 bases). Per germline, CDR1 MNHEY and CDR2 SVGAGI. The germline V and J ends were trimmed by 2 bases and 9 bases, with 10 bases remaining between them. The CDR3 extends over 13 amino acids. The CDR3 region has the DNA TGTGCCAGCAGTTACCGCCCGGGGAGGGAGCTGTTTTTT. Protein product: CASSYRPGRELFF.

This chain uses TRBV28 with TRBJ1-2; D is unresolved. The length of the CDR3 is 13 residues. V lost 3 bases to trimming and J lost 2 bases, with 7 bases between them. Germline lookup yields CDR1 MDHEN and CDR2 SYDVKM. DNA for the CDR3: TGTGCCAGCAGTTTGAACAGCAACTATGGCTACACCTTC. Its protein product is CASSLNSNYGYTF.